The clone carrying this T cell receptor beta chain has a handful of counts. Its antigen is undetermined. Different DNA sequences within this sample yield the same CDR3. The sample originates from a study of beta chain features in type 1 diabetes. Study results and limitations: For patients and controls alike, PCR might favor shorter templates to the same degree. All four CD4+ subsets from Type 1 diabetes patients carried moderately but significantly shorter TCRB CDR3s. Whether TCRB rearrangement is influenced by HLA type was left unresolved in this analysis. Researchers cautioned that cDNA sequencing could over-represent cells with high TCR expression.

Sorted CD4+ subsets: naive, central memory, regulatory, stem cell-like memory (CD45RO/CCR7/CD25/CD127/CD95/CD27 panel). TCRB transcripts that were expressed got sequenced, as all of the isolated RNA had been reverse transcribed. The assay was immunoSEQ multiplex PCR, and TCRdb's table has in-frame clones only and misses some. The data contain about 660,000 clones, roughly an eighth of them singletons. The sequencing input was naive CD4+ T cells from blood. The TCR comes from a man aged 18 to 29 with type 1 diabetes.

The CDR3 nucleotides are TGTGCCAGCAGCTCCGGGGGGGCAGCCAAAAACATTCAGTACTTC. This translates into CASSSGGAAKNIQYF. The rearrangement joins TRBV7-2 to TRBJ2-4; 8 positions agree with TRBD2. The CDR3 length is 15 residues. Germline V lookup: CDR1 SGHTA, CDR2 FQGNSA. The trim removed 4 bases at V and 0 bases at J, leaving 2 bases unmatched.